Each of the 5 T cell receptor beta chains below was sequenced from the same sample in a study of T cells expressing NK-cell markers. No DNA is given; TCRdb re-called the 5' RACE reads and lists each CDR3 protein once. The repertoire table contains more than 400,000 distinct CDR3 sequences. The sequencing sample was made of blood T cells: a sorted CD56 or NKG2C T cell subset, CD4+ or CD8+ T cells, or bulk PBMC T cells (not recorded which). The receptor set was obtained from a woman aged 18 to 75 in good health.

V usage is TRBV18 and J usage is TRBJ2-2; the D call from TCRdb, TRBD2, cannot be confirmed without DNA. The CDR3 is 15 amino acids. CDR1 and CDR2 (germline): KGHSH, LQKENI. CDR3 in amino acids: CASSPPRTSAGELFF.

The chain carries TRBV7-9 and TRBJ2-7; TCRdb selects TRBD1, and the lack of DNA leaves this call unchecked. The germline V gene encodes CDR1 SEHNR and CDR2 FQNEAQ (reference sequence). The length of the CDR3 is 17 residues. CDR3 protein: CASSLGLDSPSPYEQYF.

The chain carries TRBV29-1 and TRBJ2-1; the TRBD2 assignment by TCRdb is unverifiable without DNA. Germline lookup yields CDR1 SQVTM and CDR2 ANQGSEA. The CDR3 has 18 amino acids. The CDR3 loop reads CSVEPASVFASSYNEQFF.

This chain uses TRBV7-2 with TRBJ2-3. CDR1 is SGHTA, CDR2 FQGNSA, per germline. This CDR3 contains 13 residues. CDR3 protein: CASSLGGGYTQYF.

This CDR3 reads CASSLARAPSTDTQYF. The V gene is TRBV12-3 or TRBV12-4, the J gene TRBJ2-3; there is no DNA to check the TCRdb D call of TRBD1. This CDR3 is 16 amino acids long.